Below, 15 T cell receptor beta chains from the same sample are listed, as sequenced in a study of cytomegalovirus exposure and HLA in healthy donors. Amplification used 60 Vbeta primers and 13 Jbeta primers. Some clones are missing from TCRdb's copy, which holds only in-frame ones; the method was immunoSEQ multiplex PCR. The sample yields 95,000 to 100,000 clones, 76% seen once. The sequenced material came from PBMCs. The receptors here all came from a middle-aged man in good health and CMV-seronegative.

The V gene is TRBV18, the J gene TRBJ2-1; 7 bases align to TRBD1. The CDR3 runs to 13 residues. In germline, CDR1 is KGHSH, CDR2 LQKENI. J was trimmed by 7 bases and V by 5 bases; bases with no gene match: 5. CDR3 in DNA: TGTGCCAGCTCATCATACAGGGGAAATGAGCAGTTCTTC. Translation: CASSSYRGNEQFF.

The CDR3 reads CASSLGTGAPHTEAFF. The CDR3 DNA reads TGTGCCAGCAGTTTAGGTACAGGGGCCCCTCACACTGAAGCTTTCTTT. V usage is TRBV28 and J usage is TRBJ1-1; 7 bases are a match to TRBD1. CDR3 size: 16 residues. The V and J ends lost 2 bases and 3 bases, in that order; junction bases with no gene match: 9. Germline V gene data show CDR1 as MDHEN and CDR2 as SYDVKM.

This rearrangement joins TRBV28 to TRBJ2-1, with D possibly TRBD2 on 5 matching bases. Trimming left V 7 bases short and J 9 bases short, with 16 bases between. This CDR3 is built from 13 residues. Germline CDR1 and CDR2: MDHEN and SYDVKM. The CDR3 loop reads CASTSGDAGEQFF. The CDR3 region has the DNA TGTGCCAGCACTTCTGGGGATGCGGGTGAGCAGTTCTTC.

For the CDR3, the DNA is TGCGCCAGCAGCTTGACGACTAGCGGGGGGGCTACCTACGAGCAGTACTTC. Amino acids: CASSLTTSGGATYEQYF. V and J are TRBV5-1 and TRBJ2-7; 14 nucleotides line up with TRBD2. V lost 1 base to trimming and J lost 2 bases; unmatched junction nucleotides: 5. This CDR3 has 17 amino acids. The germline V gene has CDR1 SGHRS and CDR2 YFSETQ. The full variable domain, with the rest looked up from reference TRBV5-1 and TRBJ2-7, is KAGVTQTPRYLIKTRGQQVTLSCSPISGHRSVSWYQQTPGQGLQFLFEYFSETQRNKGNFPGRFSGRQFSNSRSEMNVSTLELGDSALYLCASSLTTSGGATYEQYFGPGTRLTVT.

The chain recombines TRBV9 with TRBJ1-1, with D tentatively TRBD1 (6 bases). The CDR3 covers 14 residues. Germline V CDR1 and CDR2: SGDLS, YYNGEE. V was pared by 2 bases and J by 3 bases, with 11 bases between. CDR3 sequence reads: CASSVTGRDTEAFF. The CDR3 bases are TGTGCCAGCAGCGTCACAGGGCGGGACACTGAAGCTTTCTTT.

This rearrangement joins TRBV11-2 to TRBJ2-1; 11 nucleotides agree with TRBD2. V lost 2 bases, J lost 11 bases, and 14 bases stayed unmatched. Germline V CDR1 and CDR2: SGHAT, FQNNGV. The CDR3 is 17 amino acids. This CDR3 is CASSLLQPSTSGSKQFF. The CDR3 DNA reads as TGTGCCAGCAGCTTATTGCAACCCTCTACTAGCGGGAGTAAGCAGTTCTTC.

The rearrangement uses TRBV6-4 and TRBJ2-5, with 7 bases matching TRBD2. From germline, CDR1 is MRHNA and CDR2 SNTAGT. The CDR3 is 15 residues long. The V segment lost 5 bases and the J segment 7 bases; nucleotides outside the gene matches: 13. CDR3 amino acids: CASSPSAGSGGTQYF. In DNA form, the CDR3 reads TGTGCCAGCAGTCCCTCAGCGGGGAGTGGTGGGACCCAGTACTTC.

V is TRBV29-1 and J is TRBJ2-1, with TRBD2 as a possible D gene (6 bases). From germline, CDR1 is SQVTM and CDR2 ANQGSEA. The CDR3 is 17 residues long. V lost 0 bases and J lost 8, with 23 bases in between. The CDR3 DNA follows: TGCAGCGTTGAAGATGGTTGGGCGGGACGGGGCCGCGATGAGCAGTTCTTC. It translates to CSVEDGWAGRGRDEQFF.

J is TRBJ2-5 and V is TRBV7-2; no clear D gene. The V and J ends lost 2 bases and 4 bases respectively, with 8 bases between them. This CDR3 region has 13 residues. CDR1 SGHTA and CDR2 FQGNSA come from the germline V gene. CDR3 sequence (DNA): TGTGCCAGCAGCTTAAATGCGCGAGAGACCCAGTACTTC. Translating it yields CASSLNARETQYF.

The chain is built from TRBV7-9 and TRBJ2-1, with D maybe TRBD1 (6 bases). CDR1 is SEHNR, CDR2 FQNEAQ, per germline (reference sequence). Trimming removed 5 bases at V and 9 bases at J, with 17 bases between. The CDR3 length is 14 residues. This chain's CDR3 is CASSPDSDFGEQFF. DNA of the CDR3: TGTGCCAGCAGCCCGGACAGCGATTTCGGTGAGCAGTTCTTC.

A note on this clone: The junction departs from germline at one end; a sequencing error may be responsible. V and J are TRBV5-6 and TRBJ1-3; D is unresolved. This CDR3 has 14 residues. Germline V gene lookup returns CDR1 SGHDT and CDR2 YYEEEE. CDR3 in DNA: TGTGCCAGCAGTTTGGTTTTAGCTGGAAACACCATATATTTT. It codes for CASSLVLAGNTIYF. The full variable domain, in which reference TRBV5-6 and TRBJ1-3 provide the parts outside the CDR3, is DAGVTQSPTHLIKTRGQQVTLRCSPKSGHDTVSWYQQALGQGPQFIFQYYEEEERQRGNFPDRFSGHQFPNYSSELNVNALLLGDSALYLCASSLVLAGNTIYFGEGSWLTVV.

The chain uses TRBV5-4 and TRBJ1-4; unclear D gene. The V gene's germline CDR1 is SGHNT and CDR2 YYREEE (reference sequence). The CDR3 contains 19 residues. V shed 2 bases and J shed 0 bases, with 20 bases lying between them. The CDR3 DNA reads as TGTGCCAGCAGCTTCTCGCCGGGATTCTCACGTACAACTAATGAAAAACTGTTTTTT. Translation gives CASSFSPGFSRTTNEKLFF.

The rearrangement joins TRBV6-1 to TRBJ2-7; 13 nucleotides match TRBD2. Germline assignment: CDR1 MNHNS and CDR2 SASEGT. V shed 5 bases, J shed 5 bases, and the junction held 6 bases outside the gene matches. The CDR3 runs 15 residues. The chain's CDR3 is CASSLRLAGGHEQYF. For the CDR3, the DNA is TGTGCCAGCAGTTTACGACTAGCGGGGGGACACGAGCAGTACTTC.

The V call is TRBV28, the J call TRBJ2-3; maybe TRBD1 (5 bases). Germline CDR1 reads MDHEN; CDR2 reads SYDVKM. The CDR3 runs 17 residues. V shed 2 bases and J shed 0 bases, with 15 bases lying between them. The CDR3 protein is CASSLRFRARSTDTQYF. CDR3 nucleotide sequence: TGTGCCAGCAGTTTAAGATTCAGGGCCCGTAGCACAGATACGCAGTATTTT. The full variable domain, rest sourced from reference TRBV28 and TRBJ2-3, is DVKVTQSSRYLVKRTGEKVFLECVQDMDHENMFWYRQDPGLGLRLIYFSYDVKMKEKGDIPEGYSVSREKKERFSLILESASTNQTSMYLCASSLRFRARSTDTQYFGPGTRLTVL.

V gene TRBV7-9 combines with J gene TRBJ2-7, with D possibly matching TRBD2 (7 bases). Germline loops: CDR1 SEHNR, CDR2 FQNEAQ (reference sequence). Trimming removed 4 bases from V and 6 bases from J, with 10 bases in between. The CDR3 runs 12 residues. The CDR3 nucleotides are TGTGCCAGCAGCTCACGGGGGGCCGAGCAGTACTTC. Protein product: CASSSRGAEQYF.